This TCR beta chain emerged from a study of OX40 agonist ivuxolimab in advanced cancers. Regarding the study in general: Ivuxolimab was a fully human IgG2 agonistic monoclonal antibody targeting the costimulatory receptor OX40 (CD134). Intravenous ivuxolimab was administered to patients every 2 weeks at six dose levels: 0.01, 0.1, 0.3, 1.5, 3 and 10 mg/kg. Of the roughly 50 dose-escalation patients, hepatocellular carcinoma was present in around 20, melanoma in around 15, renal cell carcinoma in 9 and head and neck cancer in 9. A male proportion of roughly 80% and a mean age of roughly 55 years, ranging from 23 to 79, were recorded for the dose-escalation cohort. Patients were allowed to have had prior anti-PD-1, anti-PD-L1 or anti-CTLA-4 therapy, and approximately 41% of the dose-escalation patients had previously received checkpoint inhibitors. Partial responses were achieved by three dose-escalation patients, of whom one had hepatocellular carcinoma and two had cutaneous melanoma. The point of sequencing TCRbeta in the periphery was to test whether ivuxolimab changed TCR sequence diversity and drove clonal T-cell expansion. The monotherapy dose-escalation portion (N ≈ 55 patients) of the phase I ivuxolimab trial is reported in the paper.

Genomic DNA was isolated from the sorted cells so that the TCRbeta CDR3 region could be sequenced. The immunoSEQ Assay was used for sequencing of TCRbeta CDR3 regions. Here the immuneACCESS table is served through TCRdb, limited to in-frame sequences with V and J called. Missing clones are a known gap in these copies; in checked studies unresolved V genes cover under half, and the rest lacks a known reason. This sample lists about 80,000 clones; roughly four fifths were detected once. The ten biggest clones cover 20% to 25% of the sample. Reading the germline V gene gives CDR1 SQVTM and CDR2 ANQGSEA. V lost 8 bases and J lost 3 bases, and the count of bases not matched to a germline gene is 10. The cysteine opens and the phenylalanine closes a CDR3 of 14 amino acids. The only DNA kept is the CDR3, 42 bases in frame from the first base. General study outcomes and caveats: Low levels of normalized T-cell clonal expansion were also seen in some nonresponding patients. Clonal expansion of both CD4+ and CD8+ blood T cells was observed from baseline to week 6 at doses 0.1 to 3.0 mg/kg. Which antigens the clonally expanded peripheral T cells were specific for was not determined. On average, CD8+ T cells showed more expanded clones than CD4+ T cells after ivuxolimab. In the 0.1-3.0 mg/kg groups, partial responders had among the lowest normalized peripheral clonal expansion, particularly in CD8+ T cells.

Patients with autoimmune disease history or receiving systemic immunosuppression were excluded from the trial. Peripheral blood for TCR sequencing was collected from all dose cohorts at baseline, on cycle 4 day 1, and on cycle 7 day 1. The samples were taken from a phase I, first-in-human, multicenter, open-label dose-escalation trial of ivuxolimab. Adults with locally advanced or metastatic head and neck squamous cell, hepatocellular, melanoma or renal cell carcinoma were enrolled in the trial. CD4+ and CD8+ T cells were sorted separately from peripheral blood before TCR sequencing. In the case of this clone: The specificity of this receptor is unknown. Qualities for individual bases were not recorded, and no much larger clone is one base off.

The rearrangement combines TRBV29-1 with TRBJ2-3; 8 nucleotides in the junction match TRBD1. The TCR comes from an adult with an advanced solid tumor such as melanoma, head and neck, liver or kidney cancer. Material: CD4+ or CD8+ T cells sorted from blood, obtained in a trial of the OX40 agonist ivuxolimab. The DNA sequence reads TGCAGCACGCCAGGGGGCGCGAGTACAGATACGCAGTATTTT. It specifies CSTPGGASTDTQYF.